What follows describes a single TCR beta chain. Its antigen is unknown. V trimming: 2 bases; J trimming: 2 bases; junction bases outside the gene matches: 4. This CDR3 has 15 amino acids. Germline V gene data show CDR1 as SGHDT and CDR2 as YYEEEE. The sample belongs to a study of response to subunit inactivated influenza vaccine. Findings of the study overall: Only a handful of new T cells, the authors suggested, are recruited with each seasonal influenza vaccination.

TCRdb re-derived calls from the RT-PCR reads in MiXCR, one entry per CDR3 protein. Here the sample spans hundreds of thousands of distinct CDR3 sequences, approximately 7.1% being singletons. Sequenced here: PBMCs from blood, sampled roughly 24 months after vaccination. This sequence joins TRBV5-6 and TRBJ2-3; 8 positions match TRBD1. The TCR sequence derives from a man aged 50-75 years who received an inactivated influenza vaccine. CDR3: CASSFLGQATDTQYF. The DNA for the CDR3 is TGTGCCAGCAGCTTCTTGGGACAGGCCACAGATACGCAGTATTTT.